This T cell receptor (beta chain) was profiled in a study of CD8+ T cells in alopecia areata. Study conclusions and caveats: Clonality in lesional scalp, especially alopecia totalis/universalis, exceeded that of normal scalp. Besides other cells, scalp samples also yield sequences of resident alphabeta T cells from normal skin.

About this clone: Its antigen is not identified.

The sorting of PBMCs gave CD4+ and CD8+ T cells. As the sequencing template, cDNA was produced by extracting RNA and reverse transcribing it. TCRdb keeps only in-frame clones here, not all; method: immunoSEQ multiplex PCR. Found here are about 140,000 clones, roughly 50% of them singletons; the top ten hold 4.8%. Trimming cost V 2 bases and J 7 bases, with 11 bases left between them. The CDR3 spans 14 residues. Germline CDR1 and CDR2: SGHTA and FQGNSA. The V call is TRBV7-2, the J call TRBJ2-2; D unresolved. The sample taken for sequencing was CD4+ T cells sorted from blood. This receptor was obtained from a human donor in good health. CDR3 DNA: TGTGCCAGCAGCTTAAAACGGTCATACGGGGAGCTGTTTTTT. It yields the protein CASSLKRSYGELFF.